Only a few counts were recorded for the clone carrying this T cell receptor beta chain. The antigen is not known. Deletions cut 0 bases from V and 2 bases from J, with 10 bases between. CDR3 length equals 14 residues. CDR1 is DFQATT, CDR2 SNEGSKA, per germline (reference sequence). The source of the sample is a study of T cell repertoires in cytomegalovirus infection. Study background: Public TCR beta signatures provided an indication of both CMV infection and a matching HLA type. Study findings and constraints: Within the response measured ex vivo, HLA-C-restricted CMV-specific TCR beta clonotypes were dominant. Based on cumulative public TCR beta family frequency, carriers of CMV plus the relevant HLA were identified.

TCRdb redid the calling of the reads with MiXCR, one entry per CDR3 protein. Here the sample spans around 750,000 distinct CDR3 sequences, 30% to 35% being singletons. The chain joins TRBV20-1 to TRBJ1-1; D remains unclear. The sequence was collected from a human donor in good health (CMV status not recorded). Some clones in this sample may be carry-over from other donors' samples. The starting material was cultured CD8+ T cells from PBMCs, obtained from culture after CMV antigen stimulation. CDR3 amino acids: CSAREASENTEAFF. As DNA, the CDR3 is TGCAGTGCTAGAGAGGCCAGTGAAAACACTGAAGCTTTCTTT.